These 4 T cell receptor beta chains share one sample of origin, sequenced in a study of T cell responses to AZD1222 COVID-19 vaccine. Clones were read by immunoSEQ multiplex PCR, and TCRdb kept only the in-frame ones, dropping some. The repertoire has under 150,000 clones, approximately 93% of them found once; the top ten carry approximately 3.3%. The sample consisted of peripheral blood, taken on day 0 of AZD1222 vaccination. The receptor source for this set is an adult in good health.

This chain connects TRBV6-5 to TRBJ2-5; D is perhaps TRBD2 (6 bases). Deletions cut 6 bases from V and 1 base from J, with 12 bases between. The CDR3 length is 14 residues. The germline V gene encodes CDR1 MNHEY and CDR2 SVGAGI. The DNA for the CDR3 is TGTGCCAGCAGCGCGGGACGGGTCCAAGAGACCCAGTACTTC. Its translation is CASSAGRVQETQYF.

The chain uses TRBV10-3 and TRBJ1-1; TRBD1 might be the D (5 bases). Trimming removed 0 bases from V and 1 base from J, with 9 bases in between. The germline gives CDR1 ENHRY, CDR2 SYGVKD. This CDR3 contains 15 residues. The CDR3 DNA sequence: TGTGCCATCAGTGAGTCGGGGCAGAAGAACACTGAAGCTTTCTTT. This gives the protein CAISESGQKNTEAFF.

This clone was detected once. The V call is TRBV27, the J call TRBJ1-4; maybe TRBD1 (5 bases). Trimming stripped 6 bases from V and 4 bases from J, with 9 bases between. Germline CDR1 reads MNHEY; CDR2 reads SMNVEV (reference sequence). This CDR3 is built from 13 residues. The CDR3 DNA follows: TGTGCCAGCAGGGGGCAGAATAATGAAAAACTGTTTTTT. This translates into CASRGQNNEKLFF. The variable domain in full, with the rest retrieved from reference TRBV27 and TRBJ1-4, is EAQVTQNPRYLITVTGKKLTVTCSQNMNHEYMSWYRQDPGLGLRQIYYSMNVEVTDKGDVPEGYKVSRKEKRNFPLILESPSPNQTSLYFCASRGQNNEKLFFGSGTQLSVL.

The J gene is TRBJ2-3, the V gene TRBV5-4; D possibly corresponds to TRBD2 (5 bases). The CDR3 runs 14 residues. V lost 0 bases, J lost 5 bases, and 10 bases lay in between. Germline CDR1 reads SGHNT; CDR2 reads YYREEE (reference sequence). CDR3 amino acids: CASSLAGWGDTQYF. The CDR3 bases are TGTGCCAGCAGCTTGGCGGGATGGGGAGATACGCAGTATTTT.